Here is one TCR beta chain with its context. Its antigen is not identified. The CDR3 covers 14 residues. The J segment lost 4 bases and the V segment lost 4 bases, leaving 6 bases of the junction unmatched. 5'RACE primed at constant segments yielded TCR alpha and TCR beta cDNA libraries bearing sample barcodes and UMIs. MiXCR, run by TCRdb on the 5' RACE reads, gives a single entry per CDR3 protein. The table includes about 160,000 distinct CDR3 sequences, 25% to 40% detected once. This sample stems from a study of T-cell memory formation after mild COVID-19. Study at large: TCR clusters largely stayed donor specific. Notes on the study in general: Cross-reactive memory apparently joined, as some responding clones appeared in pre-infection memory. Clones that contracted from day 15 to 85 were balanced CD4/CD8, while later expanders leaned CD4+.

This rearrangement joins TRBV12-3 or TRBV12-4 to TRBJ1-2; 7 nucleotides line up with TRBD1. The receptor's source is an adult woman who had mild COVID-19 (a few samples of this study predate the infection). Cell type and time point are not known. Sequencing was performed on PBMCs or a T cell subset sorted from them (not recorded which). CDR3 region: CASSSRGTAYGYTF. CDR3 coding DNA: TGTGCCAGCAGTTCCAGGGGGACGGCCTATGGCTACACCTTC.